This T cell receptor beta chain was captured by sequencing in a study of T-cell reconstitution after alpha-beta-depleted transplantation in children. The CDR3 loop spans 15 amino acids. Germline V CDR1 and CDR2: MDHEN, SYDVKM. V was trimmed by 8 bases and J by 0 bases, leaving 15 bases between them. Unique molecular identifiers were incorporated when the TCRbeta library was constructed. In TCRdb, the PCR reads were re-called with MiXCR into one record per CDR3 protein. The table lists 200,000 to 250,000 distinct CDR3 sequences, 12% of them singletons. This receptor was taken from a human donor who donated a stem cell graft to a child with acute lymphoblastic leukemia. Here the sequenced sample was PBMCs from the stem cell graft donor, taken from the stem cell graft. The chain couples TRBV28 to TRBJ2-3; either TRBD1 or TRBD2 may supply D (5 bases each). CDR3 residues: CASGLGATSTDTQYF. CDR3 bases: TGTGCCAGCGGGCTCGGGGCGACTAGCACAGATACGCAGTATTTT.